Described below is a single TCR beta chain sequence and its context. The CDR3 length is 17 residues. The sample comes from a study of blood T cell dynamics during melanoma immunotherapy. Noted time point: week 3, after first cycle of checkpoint inhibitor. Only in-frame clones appear in the TCRdb table, and some are missing; sequencing was by immunoSEQ multiplex PCR. The sample lists approximately 11,000 clones, approximately 90% occurring once. This TCR was recovered from a human donor with melanoma. The gene calls are TRBV21-1 and TRBJ2-3; TRBD1, the table's D call, lacks a check against the DNA. TRBV21-1 is marked as a pseudogene. The sample consisted of blood, taken from a patient treated with checkpoint blockade. The CDR3 DNA follows: TGTGCCAGCAGCAAAGCCCGTGTTGAAGGGGGCACAGATACGCAGTATTTT. Amino acids: CASSKARVEGGTDTQYF.